The 10 T cell receptor beta chains presented below share a single source sample, sequenced in a study of regulatory T cells in long-lasting Graves disease. Researchers made TCR beta libraries by using iRepertoire HTBI primers and running Arm-PCR on CDR3 regions. Each CDR3 protein gets one entry after TCRdb re-called the multiplex PCR reads with MiXCR. The data show 360,000 or so distinct CDR3 sequences, 15% to 20% seen once. As for time point: newly diagnosed GD, antithyroid drugs for less than 3 months. TCR sequences were obtained from RNA taken from PBMCs. These same records also appear under a second study, on T cells in Graves' hyperthyroidism and ophthalmopathy.

Source: peripheral blood mononuclear cells (PBMCs), taken at new diagnosis, from a patient treated with antithyroid drugs. Source of these receptors: a young woman with Graves disease.

The chain carries TRBV19 and TRBJ2-1; TRBD1 matches 7 bases. CDR1 is LNHDA and CDR2 is SQIVND in the germline V gene (reference sequence). The trim removed 5 bases at V and 8 bases at J, leaving 6 bases unmatched. The CDR3 has 13 amino acids. CDR3 sequence reads: CASSLRQGDEQFF. The CDR3 nucleotides read TGTGCCAGTAGTCTGCGACAGGGCGATGAGCAGTTCTTC.

This clonotype has at least ten counts. The rearrangement links TRBV28 to TRBJ1-1; TRBD1 matches 9 bases. CDR1 and CDR2 (germline): MDHEN, SYDVKM. The CDR3 totals 16 residues. V shed 4 bases and J 1 base; nucleotides not matched to a gene: 7. Here the CDR3 reads CASSYGQGLGNTEAFF. As DNA, the CDR3 is TGTGCCAGCAGTTACGGACAGGGGCTGGGGAACACTGAAGCTTTCTTT.

The CDR3 sequence is CASTPNPEGTGEEDGYTF. The CDR3 bases are TGTGCCAGCACCCCGAACCCCGAAGGGACAGGGGAAGAAGATGGCTACACCTTC. The gene calls are TRBV4-2 and TRBJ1-2; 10 bases align to TRBD1. The V gene's germline CDR1 is LGHNA and CDR2 YNFKEQ. V was clipped by 7 bases and J by 6 bases; unmatched bases: 20. The CDR3 contains 18 residues.

The chain couples TRBV6-1 to TRBJ1-4; no clear D gene. CDR1 and CDR2 (germline): MNHNS, SASEGT. V was pared by 2 bases and J by 7 bases, with 11 bases between. The CDR3 consists of 14 residues. CDR3 DNA: TGTGCCAGCAGTGAAAATTTAGTGAGTGAAAAACTGTTTTTT. Translation: CASSENLVSEKLFF.

The rearrangement links TRBV27 to TRBJ2-2; a possible D gene is TRBD1 (6 bases). V was cut by 5 bases and J by 0 bases, with 10 bases left in between. This CDR3 spans 15 amino acids. Germline V gene sequence: CDR1 MNHEY, CDR2 SMNVEV (reference sequence). For the CDR3, the DNA is TGTGCCAGCAGTCCTGACAGGTCGAACACCGGGGAGCTGTTTTTT. Translated: CASSPDRSNTGELFF.

This clonotype was counted many times. The rearrangement uses TRBV28 and TRBJ2-1; no clear D. The V gene lost 2 bases and the J gene lost 5 bases, with 7 bases spanning the gap. CDR1 MDHEN and CDR2 SYDVKM come from the germline V gene. The CDR3 sequence is 13 residues long. The CDR3 loop is CASSLVWDNEQFF. CDR3 in DNA: TGTGCCAGCAGTTTAGTATGGGACAATGAGCAGTTCTTC. The full variable domain, in which reference TRBV28 and TRBJ2-1 provide the parts outside the CDR3, is DVKVTQSSRYLVKRTGEKVFLECVQDMDHENMFWYRQDPGLGLRLIYFSYDVKMKEKGDIPEGYSVSREKKERFSLILESASTNQTSMYLCASSLVWDNEQFFGPGTRLTVL.

This clonotype occurred many times. J is TRBJ2-3 and V is TRBV6-1, with 8 bases that match TRBD2. The ends lost 3 bases at V and 4 bases at J; junction bases unmatched: 6. The germline gives CDR1 MNHNS, CDR2 SASEGT. The CDR3 has 15 residues. For the CDR3, the DNA is TGTGCCAGCAGTGATGAAGCGGGAGCTGCAGATACGCAGTATTTT. Its translation: CASSDEAGAADTQYF.

This clonotype was detected many times. V gene TRBV11-2 combines with J gene TRBJ1-4; D is possibly TRBD1 (6 bases). V was pared by 0 bases and J by 7 bases, with 12 bases between. The V gene's germline CDR1 is SGHAT and CDR2 FQNNGV. CDR3 length: 15 residues. CDR3 loop: CASSLDRGWGEKLFF. The CDR3 region has the DNA TGTGCCAGCAGCTTAGACAGGGGATGGGGTGAAAAACTGTTTTTT.

This clonotype was counted ten times or more. The chain joins TRBV11-2 to TRBJ1-2, with D possibly matching TRBD1 (5 bases). CDR1 is SGHAT, CDR2 FQNNGV, per germline. Trimming took 1 base from V and 4 from J, leaving 22 bases between them. The CDR3 contains 18 residues. CDR3 in amino acids: CASSLAGGRIPGGYGYTF. CDR3 nucleotides: TGTGCCAGCAGCTTAGCGGGAGGGAGGATTCCTGGGGGCTATGGCTACACCTTC.

This clonotype was picked up many times. The junction departs from germline at one end; a sequencing error may be responsible. J is TRBJ2-3 and V is TRBV5-1, with TRBD1 matching 7 bases. The CDR3 has 16 residues. Germline-derived CDR1 and CDR2 are SGHRS and YFSETQ. This CDR3 reads CASSLVAGGSTDTQYF. CDR3 coding DNA: TGTGCCAGCAGCTTGGTCGCAGGGGGATCCACAGATACGCAGTATTTT.